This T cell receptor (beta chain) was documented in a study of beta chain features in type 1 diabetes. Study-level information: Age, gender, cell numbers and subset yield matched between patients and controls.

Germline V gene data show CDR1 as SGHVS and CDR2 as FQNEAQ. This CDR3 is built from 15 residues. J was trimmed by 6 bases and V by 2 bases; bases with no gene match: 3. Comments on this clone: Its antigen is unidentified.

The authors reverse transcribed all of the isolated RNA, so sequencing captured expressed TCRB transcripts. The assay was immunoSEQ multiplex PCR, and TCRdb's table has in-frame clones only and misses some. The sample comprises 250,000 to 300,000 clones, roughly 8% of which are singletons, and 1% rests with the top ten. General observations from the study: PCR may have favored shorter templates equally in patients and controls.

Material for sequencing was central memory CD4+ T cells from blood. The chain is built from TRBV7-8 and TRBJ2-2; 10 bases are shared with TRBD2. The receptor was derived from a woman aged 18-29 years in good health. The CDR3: CASSLWLAGAGELFF. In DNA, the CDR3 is TGTGCCAGCAGCTTATGGCTAGCGGGAGCCGGGGAGCTGTTTTTT.